The entry that follows covers one T cell receptor (beta chain) sequence. Its antigen is not identified. TCRdb re-called the 5' RACE reads with MiXCR, one entry per CDR3 protein. The sample holds just under 600,000 distinct CDR3 sequences, about 13% seen once. The sample comes from a study of T cells after yellow fever vaccination. Notes on the study in general: Faster peaking, at day 5 versus 15, marked a secondary response that was weaker.

The clonotype was recovered from a man aged 25-45 years who received the YFV17D yellow fever vaccine. This specimen consisted of PBMCs, obtained on the day of the yellow fever booster vaccination.

The CDR3 loop reads CAIPVGLQASPYEQYF. The CDR3 coding sequence is TGCGCCATCCCCGTAGGCCTCCAGGCCTCTCCCTACGAGCAGTACTTC. The genes are TRBV23-1 and TRBJ2-7; the D is unclear. TRBV23-1 is marked as an open reading frame, function uncertain. The CDR3 is made up of 16 amino acids. Trimming cost V 10 bases and J 2 bases, with 24 bases left between them.